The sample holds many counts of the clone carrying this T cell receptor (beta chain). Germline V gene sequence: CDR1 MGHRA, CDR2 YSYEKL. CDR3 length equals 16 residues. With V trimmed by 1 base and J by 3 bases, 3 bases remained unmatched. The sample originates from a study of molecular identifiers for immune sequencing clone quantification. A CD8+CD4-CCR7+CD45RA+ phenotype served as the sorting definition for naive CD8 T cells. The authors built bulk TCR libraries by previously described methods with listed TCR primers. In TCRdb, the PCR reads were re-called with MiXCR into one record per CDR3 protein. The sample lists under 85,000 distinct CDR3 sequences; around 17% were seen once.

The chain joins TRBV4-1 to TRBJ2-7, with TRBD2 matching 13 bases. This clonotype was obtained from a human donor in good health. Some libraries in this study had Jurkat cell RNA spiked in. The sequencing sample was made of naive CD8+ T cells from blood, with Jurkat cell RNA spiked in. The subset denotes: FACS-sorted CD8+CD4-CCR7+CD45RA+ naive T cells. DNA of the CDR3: TGCGCCAGCAGCCAAGTGACTAGCGGGGGGCGCTACGAGCAGTACTTC. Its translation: CASSQVTSGGRYEQYF.